Each of the 27 T cell receptor beta chains below was sequenced from the same sample in a study of PD-L1 blockade in urothelial cancer. Specified time point: pretreatment peripheral blood. The method was immunoSEQ multiplex PCR; TCRdb's version includes in-frame clones alone and lacks a portion of them. This table has fewer than 75,000 clones, approximately 87% appearing once. This sample comprised PBMCs, obtained around atezolizumab (anti-PD-L1) treatment. The source of these receptors is a man between 65 and 85 years old with urothelial cancer.

The V call is TRBV27, the J call TRBJ2-7; possibly TRBD2 for D (5 bases). Trimming left V 7 bases short and J 2 bases short, with 30 bases between. The CDR3 has 19 amino acids. Germline V gene lookup returns CDR1 MNHEY and CDR2 SMNVEV (reference sequence). DNA for the CDR3: TGTGCCAGCAACCCACTTCCCATATTCCGCAGCGGAAATACCTACGAGCAGTACTTC. As protein: CASNPLPIFRSGNTYEQYF.

The V call is TRBV28, the J call TRBJ1-5; maybe TRBD1 (5 bases). This CDR3 comprises 13 residues. Trimming removed 5 bases at V and 7 bases at J, with 12 bases between. Germline V gene lookup returns CDR1 MDHEN and CDR2 SYDVKM. CDR3 DNA: TGTGCCAGCAGTCCCGACAGTCTACAGCCCCAGCATTTT. Protein product: CASSPDSLQPQHF.

The rearrangement links TRBV6-1 to TRBJ2-4; D uncertain. Germline loops: CDR1 MNHNS, CDR2 SASEGT. CDR3 length: 13 residues. V shed 8 bases and J shed 1 base, with 9 bases lying between them. The CDR3 DNA follows: TGTGCCAGCTCTCTCGGGGCCAAAAACATTCAGTACTTC. This gives the protein CASSLGAKNIQYF.

A single count supports this clone. This chain connects TRBV5-8 to TRBJ2-6, with D possibly TRBD1 on 6 matching bases. Germline-derived CDR1 and CDR2 are SGHTS and YDEGEE. The germline V and J ends were trimmed by 0 bases and 4 bases, with 8 bases remaining between them. The CDR3 covers 15 residues. CDR3 bases: TGTGCCAGCAGCTTGGACAGGGCAGGGGCCAACGTCCTGACTTTC. Its protein product is CASSLDRAGANVLTF.

This chain uses TRBV4-1 with TRBJ2-7, with D possibly matching TRBD2 (7 bases). Looked up from germline, CDR1 is MGHRA and CDR2 is YSYEKL. The CDR3 runs to 18 residues. Trimming shortened V by 3 bases and J by 2 bases, and 23 bases separated the two germline ends. The CDR3 here is CASSHKWGGTGFPYEQYF. The CDR3 region has the DNA TGCGCCAGCAGCCATAAGTGGGGGGGAACAGGGTTCCCCTACGAGCAGTACTTC.

The rearrangement joins TRBV2 to TRBJ2-3; 8 bases fit TRBD1. The CDR3 has 15 amino acids. V shed 7 bases and J 3 bases; nucleotides not matched to a gene: 9. The V gene's germline CDR1 is SNHLY and CDR2 FYNNEI. CDR3 sequence reads: CASKGDRGPTDTQYF. The CDR3 bases are TGTGCCAGCAAGGGTGACAGGGGACCGACAGATACGCAGTATTTT.

The chain has TRBV2 and TRBJ2-2, with 7 bases fitting TRBD1. This CDR3 has 15 amino acids. The V gene end was trimmed by 1 base and the J gene end by 7 bases; junction bases not matched to a gene: 6. The germline V gene encodes CDR1 SNHLY and CDR2 FYNNEI. CDR3 nucleotides: TGTGCCAGCAGTGAAGACAGGGGACGGAACGGGGAGCTGTTTTTT. It codes for CASSEDRGRNGELFF.

The count of this clone is one. CDR3 sequence: CASSLETGNEKLFF. CDR3 in DNA: TGTGCCAGCAGCTTAGAAACGGGTAATGAAAAACTGTTTTTT. The chain couples TRBV7-6 to TRBJ1-4; D call uncertain. The CDR3 is 14 residues long. Germline V gives CDR1 SGHVS, CDR2 FNYEAQ. Trimming cost V 1 base and J 4 bases, with 7 bases left between them.

V and J are TRBV4-1 and TRBJ2-2; a weak D match, TRBD2 (5 bases). This CDR3 is built from 20 residues. Germline CDR1 and CDR2: MGHRA and YSYEKL. The germline V and J ends were trimmed by 3 bases and 0 bases, with 23 bases remaining between them. The CDR3 sequence: CASSHPRWGAHITNTGELFF. The CDR3 DNA is TGCGCCAGCAGCCACCCGAGGTGGGGAGCCCACATTACGAACACCGGGGAGCTGTTTTTT.

For the CDR3, the DNA is TGTGCCAGCAGTTTGAGAGGGCCGAGGGAGACCCAGTACTTC. It encodes CASSLRGPRETQYF. J is TRBJ2-5 and V is TRBV6-5; D perhaps matches TRBD2 (5 bases). CDR1 and CDR2 (germline): MNHEY, SVGAGI. V was clipped by 4 bases and J by 5 bases, with 14 bases between them. The CDR3 is made up of 14 amino acids.

The V call is TRBV6-5, the J call TRBJ2-1, with D maybe TRBD2 (6 bases). Germline CDR1 and CDR2: MNHEY and SVGAGI. The CDR3 loop spans 13 amino acids. V dropped 4 bases and J dropped 8 bases, with 12 bases sitting between them. CDR3 sequence: CASSSPSVHEQFF. The CDR3 bases are TGTGCCAGCAGTTCCCCTAGCGTCCATGAGCAGTTCTTC.

The table lists this clone with a count of one. V is TRBV7-7 and J is TRBJ2-3; the match to TRBD2 covers 9 bases. CDR3 length: 15 amino acids. Germline CDR1 reads SSHAT; CDR2 reads FNYEAQ (reference sequence). V shed 5 bases, J shed 2 bases, and the junction held 5 bases outside the gene matches. The CDR3 protein is CASSPGLATTDTQYF. In DNA form, the CDR3 reads TGTGCCAGCAGCCCGGGACTAGCTACCACAGATACGCAGTATTTT.

V is TRBV18 and J is TRBJ1-1; a weak D match, TRBD1 (5 bases). The length of the CDR3 is 14 residues. Trimming took off 8 bases at V and 11 bases at J, with 24 bases between the two ends. Germline V gives CDR1 KGHSH, CDR2 LQKENI. CDR3 nucleotide sequence: TGTGCCAGCCTAATGGGCCAGGGATCTCGGCCGGCTTTCTTT. Translating it yields CASLMGQGSRPAFF.

The chain recombines TRBV30 with TRBJ2-7; 11 nucleotides match TRBD2. CDR1 is GTSNPN and CDR2 is SVGIG in the germline V gene (reference sequence). The CDR3 contains 17 residues. V lost 0 bases, J lost 2 bases, and 9 bases stayed unmatched. The CDR3 protein is CAWSVWLAGGRTYEQYF. In DNA, the CDR3 is TGTGCCTGGAGTGTTTGGTTAGCGGGAGGGCGGACCTACGAGCAGTACTTC.

The V call is TRBV2, the J call TRBJ2-1, with 7 bases identical to TRBD2. V shed 7 bases and J 0 bases; nucleotides not matched to a gene: 15. The CDR3 loop spans 18 amino acids. Germline assignment: CDR1 SNHLY and CDR2 FYNNEI. The CDR3 loop is CASILSRLAASSYNEQFF. CDR3 DNA: TGTGCCAGCATCCTCTCCCGGCTAGCGGCTAGCTCCTACAATGAGCAGTTCTTC.

The CDR3, as DNA: TGCGCCAGCACCCCGCGACAGGACATGAACACTGAAGCTTTCTTT. This encodes CASTPRQDMNTEAFF. The chain combines TRBV5-1 with TRBJ1-1; the D gene is possibly TRBD1 (6 bases). The CDR3 runs to 15 residues. Germline values: CDR1 SGHRS, CDR2 YFSETQ. V was trimmed by 6 bases and J by 0 bases, leaving 15 bases between them.

This clone showed up just once. Here the CDR3 reads CASSLISAAPPGELFF. The CDR3 DNA sequence: TGCGCCAGCAGCTTAATCAGCGCAGCACCCCCCGGGGAGCTGTTTTTT. The rearrangement joins TRBV5-1 to TRBJ2-2; the D is unclear. This CDR3 has 16 residues. Germline-derived CDR1 and CDR2 are SGHRS and YFSETQ. Deletions cut 2 bases from V and 6 bases from J, with 17 bases between.

The V and J genes are TRBV6-6 and TRBJ1-1; 8 bases align to TRBD1. V gave up 2 bases and J gave up 10 bases; unmatched junction bases: 6. The CDR3 totals 13 residues. Germline CDR1 and CDR2: MNHNY and SVGAGI (reference sequence). DNA of the CDR3: TGTGCCAGCAGTTACGGCAGGGGGCTGAGAGCTTTCTTT. Its translation: CASSYGRGLRAFF.

The V and J genes are TRBV19 and TRBJ1-1; a possible D gene is TRBD1 (5 bases). V lost 3 bases and J 2 bases, leaving 13 bases between the germline ends. Germline CDR1 is LNHDA and CDR2 is SQIVND (reference sequence). The CDR3 runs to 15 residues. For the CDR3, the DNA is TGTGCCAGTAGTATCCTTGGGGGGGTAAACACTGAAGCTTTCTTT. This translates into CASSILGGVNTEAFF.

The V and J genes are TRBV14 and TRBJ1-1; D is uncertain. Germline assignment: CDR1 SGHDN and CDR2 FVKESK. The V gene lost 1 base and the J gene lost 4 bases, with 16 bases spanning the gap. This CDR3 has 16 residues. Here the CDR3 reads CASSQVGQTSLTEAFF. CDR3 in DNA: TGTGCCAGCAGCCAAGTTGGTCAGACAAGCCTCACTGAAGCTTTCTTT.

The DNA for the CDR3 is TGCGCCAGCAGCTTGGCCATTGGGGGCCAGACTAACTATGGCTACACCTTC. It specifies CASSLAIGGQTNYGYTF. V is TRBV5-1 and J is TRBJ1-2; TRBD1 might be the D (6 bases). V was clipped by 0 bases and J by 0 bases, with 15 bases between them. The CDR3 is 17 amino acids. The germline gives CDR1 SGHRS, CDR2 YFSETQ. The full variable domain, its missing parts supplied by reference TRBV5-1 and TRBJ1-2, is KAGVTQTPRYLIKTRGQQVTLSCSPISGHRSVSWYQQTPGQGLQFLFEYFSETQRNKGNFPGRFSGRQFSNSRSEMNVSTLELGDSALYLCASSLAIGGQTNYGYTFGSGTRLTVV.

The chain combines TRBV28 with TRBJ2-7, with unresolved D. The CDR3 loop spans 12 amino acids. Between the trimmed V and J ends, which lost 4 bases and 6 bases, there was a span of 10 bases. In germline, CDR1 is MDHEN, CDR2 SYDVKM. CDR3 sequence: CASSSRIGEQYF. In nucleotides, the CDR3 is TGTGCCAGCAGTTCACGAATCGGCGAGCAGTACTTC.

This clone was observed a single time. The CDR3 nucleotides are TGTGCCAGCAGCTTCTCAGACTCCTACAATGAGCAGTTCTTC. Its protein is CASSFSDSYNEQFF. The chain combines TRBV5-4 with TRBJ2-1; D gene uncertain. The V end lost 2 bases, the J end lost 0 bases, and 6 bases lay between the germline ends. This CDR3 region has 14 residues. CDR1 and CDR2 (germline): SGHNT, YYREEE (reference sequence). Using reference TRBV5-4 and TRBJ2-1 for the parts outside the CDR3, the full variable domain is ETGVTQSPTHLIKTRGQQVTLRCSSQSGHNTVSWYQQALGQGPQFIFQYYREEENGRGNFPPRFSGLQFPNYSSELNVNALELDDSALYLCASSFSDSYNEQFFGPGTRLTVL.

The rearrangement joins TRBV29-1 to TRBJ2-7; a possible D gene is TRBD2 (6 bases). The CDR3 sequence is 13 residues long. CDR1 SQVTM and CDR2 ANQGSEA come from the germline V gene. V was clipped by 6 bases and J by 3 bases, with 15 bases between them. CDR3 sequence reads: CSVIGAGLYEQYF. The CDR3 DNA follows: TGCAGCGTCATAGGGGCGGGACTCTACGAGCAGTACTTC.

The rearrangement joins TRBV2 to TRBJ2-5, with TRBD2 matching 10 bases. V was pared by 0 bases and J by 5 bases, with 6 bases of the junction left unmatched. Germline CDR1 and CDR2: SNHLY and FYNNEI. CDR3 size: 16 residues. The CDR3 bases are TGTGCCAGCAGTGAAGCGCTAGCGGGAGCCCTGGAGACCCAGTACTTC. It specifies CASSEALAGALETQYF.

The V call is TRBV5-1, the J call TRBJ1-4; 8 bases align to TRBD1. The CDR3 length is 16 residues. Germline V gene sequence: CDR1 SGHRS, CDR2 YFSETQ. V shed 0 bases and J 2 bases; nucleotides not matched to a gene: 3. Written as DNA, the CDR3 is TGCGCCAGCAGCTTGGAGGGACAGGTGACTAATGAAAAACTGTTTTTT. Residues: CASSLEGQVTNEKLFF.

This clone has just a few counts. The chain links TRBV5-5 to TRBJ2-3, with no clear D. This CDR3 is built from 14 residues. The germline V gene has CDR1 SGHKS and CDR2 YYEKEE (reference sequence). V was shortened by 6 bases and J by 0 bases, with 11 bases between the two germline ends. DNA of the CDR3: TGTGCCAGCATCTTAGCAACCAGCACAGATACGCAGTATTTT. It is translated as CASILATSTDTQYF.